This T cell receptor beta chain was obtained from a study of PD-L1 blockade in urothelial cancer. Study background: Blood-derived samples held a median roughly 140,000 T cells.

The time point denotes: peripheral blood 6 weeks after treatment start. The method was immunoSEQ multiplex PCR; TCRdb's version includes in-frame clones alone and lacks a portion of them. Of 29,000 or so clones in the sample, around three quarters were seen once. The germline V gene has CDR1 SGHRS and CDR2 YFSETQ. The length of the CDR3 is 14 residues. The V end lost 1 base, the J end lost 5 bases, and 10 bases lay between the germline ends. The chain has TRBV5-1 and TRBJ2-1; D possibly corresponds to TRBD1 (8 bases). The source of this sequence is a man between 70 and 80 years old with urothelial cancer. The specimen was PBMCs, collected around atezolizumab (anti-PD-L1) treatment. The CDR3 loop reads CASSLTGGDNEQFF. CDR3 in DNA: TGCGCCAGCAGCTTGACAGGGGGGGACAATGAGCAGTTCTTC.